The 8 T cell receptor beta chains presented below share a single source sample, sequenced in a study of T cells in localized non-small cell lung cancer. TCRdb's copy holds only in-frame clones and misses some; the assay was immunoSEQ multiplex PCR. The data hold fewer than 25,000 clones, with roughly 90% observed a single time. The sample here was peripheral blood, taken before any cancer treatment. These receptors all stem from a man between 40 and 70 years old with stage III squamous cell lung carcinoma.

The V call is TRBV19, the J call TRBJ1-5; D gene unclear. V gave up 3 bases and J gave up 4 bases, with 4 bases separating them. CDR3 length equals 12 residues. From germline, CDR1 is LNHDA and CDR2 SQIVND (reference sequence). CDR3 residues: CASSMQNQPQHF. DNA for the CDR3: TGTGCCAGTAGTATGCAAAATCAGCCCCAGCATTTT.

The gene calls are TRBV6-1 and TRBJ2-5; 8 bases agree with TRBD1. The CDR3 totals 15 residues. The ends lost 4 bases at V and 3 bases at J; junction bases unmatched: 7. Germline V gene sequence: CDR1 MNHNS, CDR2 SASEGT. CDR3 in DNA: TGTGCCAGCAGTGCCCACGGGACAGGCAAAGAGACCCAGTACTTC. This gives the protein CASSAHGTGKETQYF.

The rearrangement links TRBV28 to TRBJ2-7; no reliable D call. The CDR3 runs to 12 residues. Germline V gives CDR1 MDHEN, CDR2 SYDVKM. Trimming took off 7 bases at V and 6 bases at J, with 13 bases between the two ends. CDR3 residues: CASTPSAGEQYF. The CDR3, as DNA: TGTGCCAGCACCCCTTCTGCTGGCGAGCAGTACTTC.

CDR3 amino acids: CASSRRTGTGGQPQHF. In nucleotides, the CDR3 is TGTGCCAGCTCACGGAGAACCGGGACAGGGGGTCAGCCCCAGCATTTT. This chain links TRBV18 with TRBJ1-5; 11 bases line up with TRBD1. The CDR3 totals 16 residues. With 4 bases clipped from V and 6 bases from J, the junction kept 8 bases outside the gene matches. Per the germline V gene, CDR1 is KGHSH and CDR2 is LQKENI.

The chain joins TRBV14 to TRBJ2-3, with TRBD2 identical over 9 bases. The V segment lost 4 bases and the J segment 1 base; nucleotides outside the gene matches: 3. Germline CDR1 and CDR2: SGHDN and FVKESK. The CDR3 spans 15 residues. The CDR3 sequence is CASSPGLARTDTQYF. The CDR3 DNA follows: TGTGCCAGCAGCCCAGGACTAGCGCGCACAGATACGCAGTATTTT.

The CDR3 sequence is CASSPLGTVTGNTIYF. In DNA form, the CDR3 reads TGTGCCAGCAGCCCTTTAGGGACGGTTACTGGAAACACCATATATTTT. The chain carries TRBV7-2 and TRBJ1-3, with D perhaps TRBD1 (5 bases). The CDR3 runs to 16 residues. Germline V lookup: CDR1 SGHTA, CDR2 FQGNSA. The germline V and J ends were trimmed by 5 bases and 2 bases, with 16 bases remaining between them. The full variable domain, with the rest looked up from reference TRBV7-2 and TRBJ1-3, is GAGVSQSPSNKVTEKGKDVELRCDPISGHTALYWYRQSLGQGLEFLIYFQGNSAPDKSGLPSDRFSAERTGGSVSTLTIQRTQQEDSAVYLCASSPLGTVTGNTIYFGEGSWLTVV.

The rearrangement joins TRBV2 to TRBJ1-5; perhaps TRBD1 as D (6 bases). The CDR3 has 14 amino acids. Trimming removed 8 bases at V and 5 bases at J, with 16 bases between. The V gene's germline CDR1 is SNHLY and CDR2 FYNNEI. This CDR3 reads CASGTGNWDQPQHF. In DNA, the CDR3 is TGTGCCAGCGGCACAGGGAATTGGGATCAGCCCCAGCATTTT.

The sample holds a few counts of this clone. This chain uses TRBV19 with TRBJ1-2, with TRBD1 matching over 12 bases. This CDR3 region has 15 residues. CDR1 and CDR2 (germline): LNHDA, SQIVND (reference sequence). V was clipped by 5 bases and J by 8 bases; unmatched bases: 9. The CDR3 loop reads CASSSPGQGAWGYTF. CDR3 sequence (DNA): TGTGCCAGTAGTTCCCCGGGACAGGGGGCCTGGGGCTACACCTTC.